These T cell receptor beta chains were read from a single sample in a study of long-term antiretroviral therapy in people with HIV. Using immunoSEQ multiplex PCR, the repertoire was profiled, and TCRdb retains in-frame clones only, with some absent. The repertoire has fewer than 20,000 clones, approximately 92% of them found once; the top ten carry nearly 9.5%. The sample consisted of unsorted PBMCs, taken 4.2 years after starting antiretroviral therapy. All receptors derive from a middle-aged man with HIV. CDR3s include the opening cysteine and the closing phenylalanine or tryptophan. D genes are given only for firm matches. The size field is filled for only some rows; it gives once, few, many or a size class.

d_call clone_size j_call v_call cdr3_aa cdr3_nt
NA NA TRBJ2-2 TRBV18 CASSPPIGDPGELFF TGTGCCAGCTCACCACCGATCGGGGATCCCGGGGAGCTGTTTTTT
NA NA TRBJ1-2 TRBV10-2 CASSDLTVNYGYTF TGCGCCAGCAGTGACCTGACAGTAAACTATGGCTACACCTTC
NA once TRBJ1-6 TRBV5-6 CASSFQTDSAPLHF TGTGCCAGCAGCTTCCAGACAGATTCTGCGCCCCTCCACTTT
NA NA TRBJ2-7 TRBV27 CASTLSGGSSSYEQYF TGTGCCAGCACCCTAAGTGGGGGCTCGAGCTCCTACGAGCAGTACTTC
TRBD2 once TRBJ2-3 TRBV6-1 CASSEKIRTSVIDTQYF TGTGCCAGCAGTGAAAAGATAAGGACTAGCGTAATAGATACGCAGTATTTT
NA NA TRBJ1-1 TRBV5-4 CASSSGGGAGNTEAFF TGTGCCAGCAGCTCCGGAGGGGGGGCAGGGAACACTGAAGCTTTCTTT
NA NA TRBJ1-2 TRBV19 CASTRDRIVGGYTF TGTGCCAGTACCAGAGACAGGATCGTGGGAGGCTACACCTTC
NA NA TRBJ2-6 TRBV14 CASSETGSGANVLTF TGTGCCAGCAGCGAGACGGGCTCTGGGGCCAACGTCCTGACTTTC
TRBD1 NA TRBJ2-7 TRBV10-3 CAISDPGGASYEQYF TGTGCCATCAGTGATCCAGGGGGCGCATCCTACGAGCAGTACTTC
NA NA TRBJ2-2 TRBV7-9 CASGRRDANTGELFF TGTGCCAGCGGTCGGCGGGACGCGAACACCGGGGAGCTGTTTTTT
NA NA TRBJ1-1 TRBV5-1 CASSLERGGSTEAFF TGCGCCAGCAGCTTGGAGCGGGGGGGGAGCACTGAAGCTTTCTTT
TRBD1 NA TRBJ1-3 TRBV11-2 CASSLIDRAGNTIYF TGTGCCAGCAGCTTAATAGACAGGGCTGGAAACACCATATATTTT
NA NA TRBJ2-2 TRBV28 CASSSTGRTGELFF TGTGCCAGCAGTTCCACAGGGCGCACCGGGGAGCTGTTTTTT
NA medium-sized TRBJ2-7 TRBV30 CAGGQGESEQYF TGTGCCGGAGGGCAGGGCGAGAGTGAGCAGTACTTC
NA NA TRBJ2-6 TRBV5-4 CASSFRRGANVLTF TGTGCCAGCAGCTTTCGGAGGGGGGCCAACGTCCTGACTTTC
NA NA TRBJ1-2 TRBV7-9 CASSFRDSLYGYTF TGTGCCAGCAGCTTCCGAGACAGTCTCTATGGCTACACCTTC
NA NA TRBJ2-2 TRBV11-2 CASSPFPGAGELFF TGTGCCAGCAGCCCTTTCCCCGGTGCTGGGGAGCTGTTTTTT
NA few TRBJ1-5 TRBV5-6 CASSLGAGKNNQPQHF TGTGCCAGCAGCTTGGGGGCAGGGAAGAACAATCAGCCCCAGCATTTT
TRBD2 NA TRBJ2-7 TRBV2 CASSVSSGGAEQYF TGTGCCAGCAGTGTGTCCAGCGGGGGGGCCGAGCAGTACTTC
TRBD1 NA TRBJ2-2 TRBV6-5 CASSATGATGELFF TGTGCCAGCAGTGCTACAGGGGCCACCGGGGAGCTGTTTTTT
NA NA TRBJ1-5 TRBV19 CASSIDWAGPQHF TGTGCCAGTAGTATAGACTGGGCGGGGCCCCAGCATTTT
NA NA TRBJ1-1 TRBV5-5 CASTQEDSNTEAFF TGTGCCAGCACCCAGGAGGACAGCAACACTGAAGCTTTCTTT
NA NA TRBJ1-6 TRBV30 CAWTRDNYNSPLHF TGTGCCTGGACCCGGGACAACTATAATTCACCCCTCCACTTT